This TCR beta chain was profiled in a study of cytomegalovirus exposure and HLA in healthy donors. Findings and limits, study-wide: An analysis done earlier found most TCR beta V segments productive about 87% or about 30% of the time. Analysis performed later found 15,000 or so TCR beta sequences associated with HLA alleles at 0.05 false discovery rate.

Deletions cut 7 bases from V and 1 base from J, with 16 bases between. CDR1 and CDR2 (germline): SNHLY, FYNNEI. This CDR3 is built from 16 residues. PCR used 60 Vbeta primers and 13 Jbeta primers. Profiled with immunoSEQ multiplex PCR; TCRdb holds only in-frame clones, not every one. This sample has some 120,000 clones, with 75% to 90% found just once. For this clone: Its target is not known.

This clonotype was obtained from a woman in her twenties or thirties in good health and CMV-seropositive. The sample comprised PBMCs. J is TRBJ2-2 and V is TRBV2; D might be TRBD2 (5 bases). The CDR3 is CASNPYAGRNTGELFF. The CDR3 DNA reads TGTGCCAGCAACCCGTATGCGGGCAGGAACACCGGGGAGCTGTTTTTT.